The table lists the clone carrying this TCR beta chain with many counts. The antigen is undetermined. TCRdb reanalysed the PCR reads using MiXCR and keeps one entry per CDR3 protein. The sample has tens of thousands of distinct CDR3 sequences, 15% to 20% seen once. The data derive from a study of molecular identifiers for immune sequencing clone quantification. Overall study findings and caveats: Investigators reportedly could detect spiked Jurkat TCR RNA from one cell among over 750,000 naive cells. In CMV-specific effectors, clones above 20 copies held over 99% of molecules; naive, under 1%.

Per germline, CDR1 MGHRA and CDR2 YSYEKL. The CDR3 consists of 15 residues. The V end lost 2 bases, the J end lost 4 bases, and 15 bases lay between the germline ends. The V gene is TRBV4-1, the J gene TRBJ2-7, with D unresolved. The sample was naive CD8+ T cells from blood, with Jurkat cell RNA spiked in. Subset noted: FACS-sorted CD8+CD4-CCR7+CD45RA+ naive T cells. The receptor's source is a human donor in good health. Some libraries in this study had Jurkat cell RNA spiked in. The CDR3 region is CASSQTGPGEYEQYF. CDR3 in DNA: TGCGCCAGCAGCCAAACCGGGCCAGGAGAGTACGAGCAGTACTTC.